This TCR beta chain originates from a study of blood T cell repertoires in COVID-19. Study as a whole: Samples of COVID-19 (acute and convalescent) were obtained from the United States, Italy and Spain. T cells, B-cell-depleted T cells, or PBMCs provided the cDNA or gDNA that served as material.

Germline CDR1 is SQVTM and CDR2 is ANQGSEA. CDR3 length: 12 amino acids. Trimming cost V 4 bases and J 4 bases; bases outside gene matches: 4. TCRdb keeps only in-frame clones here, not all; method: immunoSEQ multiplex PCR. The table lists over 60,000 clones, 80% of them singletons. The sample consisted of peripheral blood. The genes are TRBV29-1 and TRBJ2-7; TRBD2 matches 7 bases. The source is a human donor in a cohort sampled during active COVID-19. The CDR3 loop is CSVALAAYEQYF. Here the CDR3 DNA reads TGCAGCGTTGCCCTAGCGGCTTACGAGCAGTACTTC.